Listed below are T cell receptor beta chains from one sample, sequenced in a study of cytomegalovirus exposure and HLA in healthy donors. The repertoire was sequenced with immunoSEQ multiplex PCR; TCRdb's copy has only in-frame clones and lacks some. The sample has 150,000 or so clones, approximately 78% seen once. Sequencing was done on a sample of PBMCs. The receptor set was obtained from a human donor in good health. Each CDR3 is given with its conserved first and last residue. Fields, in order: J gene, D gene, V gene, clone size, CDR3 protein, CDR3 DNA. A D gene is named only where the DNA matches it firmly. Clone size, where shown, is once, few, many, or a class for clones that have expanded.

TRBJ1-6 . TRBV4-1 . CASSQDLRTVYSPLHF TGCGCCAGCAGCCAAGACCTTAGGACAGTATATTCACCCCTCCACTTT
TRBJ1-2 . TRBV7-3 . CASSLESQAYGYTF TGTGCCAGCAGCTTAGAGTCGCAGGCGTATGGCTACACCTTC
TRBJ1-2 TRBD1 TRBV4-1 . CASSQRTGEDGYTF TGCGCCAGCAGCCAAAGGACAGGGGAAGATGGCTACACCTTC
TRBJ1-1 . TRBV19 few CASSPGQPEAFF TGTGCCAGTAGCCCAGGACAGCCTGAAGCTTTCTTT
TRBJ2-3 TRBD1 TRBV19 . CASSIATGWSTDTQYF TGTGCCAGTAGTATAGCGACAGGGTGGTCGACAGATACGCAGTATTTT
TRBJ1-4 TRBD1 TRBV15 . CATSRYGQEVGEKLFF TGTGCCACCAGCAGATATGGACAGGAGGTTGGTGAAAAACTGTTTTTT
TRBJ1-5 . TRBV6-1 . CASSEARSFNQPQHF TGTGCCAGCAGTGAAGCGCGGAGCTTCAATCAGCCCCAGCATTTT
TRBJ2-2 TRBD2 TRBV4-3 . CASSQIQVAGENTGELFF TGCGCCAGCAGCCAAATCCAAGTAGCGGGGGAGAACACCGGGGAGCTGTTTTTT
TRBJ2-1 . TRBV7-6 . CASSIGLTNEQFF TGTGCCAGCAGCATCGGACTAACCAATGAGCAGTTCTTC
TRBJ1-1 . TRBV29-1 . CSGRSGGIVDTEAFF TGCAGCGGACGTAGCGGTGGGATCGTAGACACTGAAGCTTTCTTT
TRBJ1-1 . TRBV11-2 . CASSPGVQGLGTEAFF TGTGCCAGCAGCCCAGGGGTCCAGGGGCTGGGAACTGAAGCTTTCTTT
TRBJ2-6 . TRBV5-4 . CASRHTTGTGANVLTF TGTGCCAGCAGACATACTACAGGGACCGGGGCCAACGTCCTGACTTTC
TRBJ1-6 . TRBV4-3 . CASSQARHNNSPLHF TGCGCCAGCAGCCAAGCCAGACATAATAATTCACCCCTCCACTTT
TRBJ2-4 . TRBV27 . CASTPGESKNIQYF TGTGCCAGCACCCCGGGGGAGTCCAAAAACATTCAGTACTTC
TRBJ2-3 . TRBV4-1 . CASSQDIQTLTQYF TGCGCCAGCAGCCAAGATATACAGACCCTTACGCAGTATTTT
TRBJ1-4 . TRBV19 . CASTAHGEDPGKLFF TGTGCCAGTACCGCCCACGGGGAGGATCCAGGAAAACTGTTTTTT
TRBJ1-1 . TRBV12-5 . CASGQVQGWSEAFF TGTGCTAGTGGTCAGGTACAGGGCTGGTCTGAAGCTTTCTTT
TRBJ2-3 . TRBV29-1 . CSVVPGTDTQYF TGCAGCGTTGTCCCGGGTACAGATACGCAGTATTTT
TRBJ2-7 TRBD2 TRBV25-1 . CASSEVGLAGGTYEQYF TGTGCCAGCAGTGAAGTAGGACTAGCGGGGGGAACCTACGAGCAGTACTTC
TRBJ1-1 . TRBV4-3 . CASSQIMNTEAFF TGCGCCAGCAGCCAAATCATGAACACTGAAGCTTTCTTT
TRBJ2-7 TRBD1 TRBV9 . CASSGGRSRGRAGEQYF TGTGCCAGCAGCGGGGGCCGGAGCAGGGGGCGGGCTGGGGAGCAGTACTTC
TRBJ1-5 . TRBV27 . CASSFRTVDQPQHF TGTGCCAGCAGCTTCAGGACAGTCGATCAGCCCCAGCATTTT
TRBJ2-7 TRBD1 TRBV14 . CASSPQGASSYEQYF TGTGCCAGCAGCCCCCAGGGGGCCTCCTCCTACGAGCAGTACTTC
TRBJ2-3 TRBD2 TRBV6-4 . CASSEATSGGTDTQYF TGTGCCAGCAGTGAAGCGACTAGCGGGGGCACAGATACGCAGTATTTT
TRBJ2-5 TRBD2 TRBV7-2 few CASSSSPGTSGGETQYF TGTGCCAGCAGCTCCTCCCCCGGGACTAGCGGAGGAGAGACCCAGTACTTC
TRBJ2-7 . TRBV7-9 . CASSLNRAYEQYF TGTGCCAGCAGCTTAAACAGGGCCTACGAGCAGTACTTC
TRBJ2-3 . TRBV6-6 . CASSFPGGTDTQYF TGTGCCAGCAGTTTTCCCGGAGGGACAGATACGCAGTATTTT
TRBJ2-1 TRBD2 TRBV5-6 . CASSSLTSGGAHEQFF TGTGCCAGCAGCTCCCTGACTAGCGGGGGGGCCCATGAGCAGTTCTTC
TRBJ1-5 . TRBV4-1 . CASSQGRGQPQHF TGCGCCAGCAGCCAGGGGCGTGGTCAGCCCCAGCATTTT
TRBJ2-3 TRBD2 TRBV5-4 . CASSLGASGAPSSTDTQYF TGTGCCAGCAGCTTGGGGGCTAGCGGGGCTCCGAGTAGCACAGATACGCAGTATTTT
TRBJ1-2 TRBD1 TRBV7-6 few CASSPLGQTYGYTF TGTGCCAGCAGCCCTTTGGGACAGACCTATGGCTACACCTTC
TRBJ2-7 TRBD1 TRBV23-1 few CASSLRDRGMYEQYF TGCGCCAGCAGTCTCCGGGACAGGGGCATGTACGAGCAGTACTTC
TRBJ2-7 TRBD2 TRBV6-1 . CASIWTSSYEQYF TGTGCCAGCATCTGGACTAGCAGCTACGAGCAGTACTTC
TRBJ1-4 . TRBV2 once CASSRETVRNEKLFF TGTGCCAGCAGTCGGGAGACAGTCCGGAATGAAAAACTGTTTTTT
TRBJ2-7 TRBD2 TRBV5-4 . CASSRMTGGAYEQYF TGTGCCAGCAGCCGGATGACGGGGGGGGCCTACGAGCAGTACTTC
TRBJ1-2 . TRBV18 . CASSPVQAGFGYTF TGTGCCAGCTCACCGGTCCAGGCGGGGTTTGGCTACACCTTC
TRBJ1-2 . TRBV29-1 . CSVEDNAETKSYTF TGCAGCGTTGAAGATAACGCAGAGACTAAAAGCTACACCTTC
TRBJ2-3 TRBD1 TRBV7-2 . CASSLDRGSTDTQYF TGTGCCAGCAGCCTCGACAGGGGAAGCACAGATACGCAGTATTTT
TRBJ2-7 TRBD2 TRBV2 . CASSVSGGPHSGYEQYF TGTGCCAGCAGTGTTAGCGGGGGTCCACACTCGGGCTACGAGCAGTACTTC
TRBJ1-6 . TRBV19 few CASSMKGSMDNSPLHF TGTGCCAGTAGTATGAAGGGGTCTATGGATAATTCACCCCTCCACTTT
TRBJ1-2 TRBD1 TRBV4-3 . CASSQIQGAGSYTF TGCGCCAGCAGCCAGATACAGGGGGCGGGGAGCTACACCTTC
TRBJ1-2 . TRBV4-3 . CASSQDTDYGYTF TGCGCCAGCAGCCAAGATACGGACTATGGCTACACCTTC
TRBJ1-5 TRBD1 TRBV15 . CATSRGQGAGQPQHF TGTGCCACCAGCAGAGGGCAGGGGGCAGGACAGCCCCAGCATTTT
TRBJ1-2 TRBD1 TRBV6-6 . CASSPTGGANYGYTF TGTGCCAGCAGTCCCACAGGGGGAGCTAACTATGGCTACACCTTC
TRBJ1-4 . TRBV29-1 . CSALSGLANEKLFF TGCAGCGCGTTATCAGGGTTGGCTAATGAAAAACTGTTTTTT
TRBJ2-3 TRBD2 TRBV4-3 . CASSQVAGGGFTDTQYF TGCGCCAGCAGCCAAGTAGCGGGGGGGGGATTCACAGATACGCAGTATTTT
TRBJ1-3 TRBD1 TRBV5-1 few CASSLTGGSGNTIYF TGCGCCAGCAGCTTGACAGGGGGCTCTGGAAACACCATATATTTT
TRBJ2-2 TRBD2 TRBV6-1 . CASSESKSGGGAGELFF TGTGCCAGCAGTGAATCGAAGAGCGGGGGGGGCGCCGGGGAGCTGTTTTTT
TRBJ2-7 . TRBV4-1 few CASSRTVSYEQYF TGCGCCAGCAGCAGAACAGTGTCCTACGAGCAGTACTTC
TRBJ2-1 TRBD2 TRBV18 . CASSRGTSGNEQFF TGTGCCAGCTCACGCGGGACTAGCGGCAATGAGCAGTTCTTC
TRBJ1-5 . TRBV10-1 . CASSRDQPQHF TGCGCCAGCAGTCGGGATCAGCCCCAGCATTTT